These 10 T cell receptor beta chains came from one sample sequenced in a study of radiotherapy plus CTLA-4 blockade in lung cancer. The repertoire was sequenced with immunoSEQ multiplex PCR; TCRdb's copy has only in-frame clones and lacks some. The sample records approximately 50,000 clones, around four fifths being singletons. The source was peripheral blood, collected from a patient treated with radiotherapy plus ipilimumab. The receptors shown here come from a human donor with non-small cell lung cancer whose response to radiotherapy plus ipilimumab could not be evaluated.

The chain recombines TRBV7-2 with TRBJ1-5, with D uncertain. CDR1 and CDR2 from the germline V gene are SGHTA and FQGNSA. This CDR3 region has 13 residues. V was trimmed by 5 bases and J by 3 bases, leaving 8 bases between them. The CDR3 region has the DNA TGTGCCAGCAGCCCTCAGGCCAATCAGCCCCAGCATTTT. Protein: CASSPQANQPQHF.

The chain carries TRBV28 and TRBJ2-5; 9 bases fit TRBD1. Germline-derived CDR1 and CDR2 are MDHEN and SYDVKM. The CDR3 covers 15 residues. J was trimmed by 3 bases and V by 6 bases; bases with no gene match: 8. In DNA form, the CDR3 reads TGTGCCAGCAGCCCCCTCGGACAGGGGAAAGAGACCCAGTACTTC. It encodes CASSPLGQGKETQYF. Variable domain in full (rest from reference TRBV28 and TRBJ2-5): DVKVTQSSRYLVKRTGEKVFLECVQDMDHENMFWYRQDPGLGLRLIYFSYDVKMKEKGDIPEGYSVSREKKERFSLILESASTNQTSMYLCASSPLGQGKETQYFGPGTRLLVL.

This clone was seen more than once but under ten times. Here the CDR3 DNA reads TGTGCCAGCAGCTTCGGGACAGGGCACACTGAAGCTTTCTTT. Amino acids: CASSFGTGHTEAFF. The V and J genes are TRBV7-2 and TRBJ1-1, with 9 bases lining up with TRBD1. In germline, CDR1 is SGHTA, CDR2 FQGNSA. V gave up 3 bases and J gave up 3 bases; unmatched junction bases: 2. The CDR3 consists of 14 residues.

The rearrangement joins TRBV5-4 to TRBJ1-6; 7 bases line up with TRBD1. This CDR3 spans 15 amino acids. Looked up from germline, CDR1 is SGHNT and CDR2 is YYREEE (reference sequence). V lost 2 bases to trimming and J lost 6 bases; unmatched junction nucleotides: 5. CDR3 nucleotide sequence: TGTGCCAGCAGCTTCAGGGACAGACTTAATTCACCCCTCCACTTT. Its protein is CASSFRDRLNSPLHF.

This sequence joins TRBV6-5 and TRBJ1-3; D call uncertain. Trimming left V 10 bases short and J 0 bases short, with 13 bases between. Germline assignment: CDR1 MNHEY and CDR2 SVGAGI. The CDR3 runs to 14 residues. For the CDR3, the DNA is TGTGCCACTCTGTCCGTACTCTCTGGAAACACCATATATTTT. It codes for CATLSVLSGNTIYF.

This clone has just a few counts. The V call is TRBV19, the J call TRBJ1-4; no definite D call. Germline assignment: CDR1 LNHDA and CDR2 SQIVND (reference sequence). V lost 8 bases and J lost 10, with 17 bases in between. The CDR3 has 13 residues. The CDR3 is CASRSVGEGKLFF. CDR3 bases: TGTGCCAGTCGCTCGGTCGGGGAGGGAAAACTGTTTTTT.

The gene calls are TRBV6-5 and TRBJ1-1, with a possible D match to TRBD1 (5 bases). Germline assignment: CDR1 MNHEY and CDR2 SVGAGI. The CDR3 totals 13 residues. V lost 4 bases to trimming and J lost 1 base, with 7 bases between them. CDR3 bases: TGTGCCAGCAGTTCCGACAGGAACACTGAAGCTTTCTTT. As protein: CASSSDRNTEAFF.

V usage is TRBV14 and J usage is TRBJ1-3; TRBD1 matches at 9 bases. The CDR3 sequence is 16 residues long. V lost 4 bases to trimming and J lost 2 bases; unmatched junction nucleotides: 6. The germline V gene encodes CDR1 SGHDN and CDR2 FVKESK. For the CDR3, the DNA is TGTGCCAGCAGCCCCACTCGGACAGGGGCTGGAAACACCATATATTTT. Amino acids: CASSPTRTGAGNTIYF.

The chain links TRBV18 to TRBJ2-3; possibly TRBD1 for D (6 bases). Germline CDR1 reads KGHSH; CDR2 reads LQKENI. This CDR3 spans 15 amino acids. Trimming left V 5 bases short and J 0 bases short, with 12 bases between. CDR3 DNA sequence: TGTGCCAGCTCAACTGGACAGATCAGCACAGATACGCAGTATTTT. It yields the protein CASSTGQISTDTQYF.

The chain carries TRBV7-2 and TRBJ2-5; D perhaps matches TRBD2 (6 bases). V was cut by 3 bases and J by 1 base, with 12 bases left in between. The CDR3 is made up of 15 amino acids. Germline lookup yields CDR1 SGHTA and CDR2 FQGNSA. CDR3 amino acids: CASSFRGNFQETQYF. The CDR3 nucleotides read TGTGCCAGCAGCTTTCGGGGGAACTTCCAAGAGACCCAGTACTTC.